This T cell receptor beta chain was documented in a study of blood T cell repertoires in COVID-19. For the study at large: The study drew acute and convalescent COVID-19 samples from the United States, Italy and Spain. From T cells, B-cell-depleted T cells, or PBMCs came the material, which was cDNA or gDNA.

CDR1 is MDHEN, CDR2 SYDVKM, per germline. The CDR3 has 13 residues. Trimming took 6 bases from V and 7 from J; bases not matched to a gene: 3. Per the study methods: Counts of nucleated cells, estimated from reference gene primer amplification, were obtained. Clones were read by immunoSEQ multiplex PCR, and TCRdb kept only the in-frame ones, dropping some. From that table come the V and J calls and clone size; the DNA was used to work out D and trimming. The sample has roughly 100,000 clones; roughly 80% are singletons. Input material: peripheral blood. The clonotype comes from a woman between 70 and 85 years old with acute or convalescent COVID-19. This rearrangement joins TRBV28 to TRBJ1-5; 10 bases map to TRBD1. This CDR3 reads CASRTGGSQPQHF. The CDR3 region has the DNA TGTGCCAGCAGGACAGGGGGCAGCCAGCCCCAGCATTTT.